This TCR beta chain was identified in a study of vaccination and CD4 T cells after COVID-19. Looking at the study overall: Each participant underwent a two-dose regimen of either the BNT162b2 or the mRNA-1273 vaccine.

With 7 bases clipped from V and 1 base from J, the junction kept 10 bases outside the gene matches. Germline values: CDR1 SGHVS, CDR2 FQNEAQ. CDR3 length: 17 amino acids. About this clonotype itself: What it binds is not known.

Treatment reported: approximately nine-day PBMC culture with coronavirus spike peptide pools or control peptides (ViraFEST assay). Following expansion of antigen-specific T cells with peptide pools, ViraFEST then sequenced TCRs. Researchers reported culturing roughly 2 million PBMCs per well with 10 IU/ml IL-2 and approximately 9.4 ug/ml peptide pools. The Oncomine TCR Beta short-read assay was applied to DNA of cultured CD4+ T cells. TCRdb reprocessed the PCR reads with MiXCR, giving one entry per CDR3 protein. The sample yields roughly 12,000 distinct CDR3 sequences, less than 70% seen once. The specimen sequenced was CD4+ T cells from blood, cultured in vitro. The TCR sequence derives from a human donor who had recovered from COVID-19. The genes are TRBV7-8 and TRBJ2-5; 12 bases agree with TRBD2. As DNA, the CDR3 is TGTGCCAGCATCCAGGGGAGACTAGCGGGAGCCCAAGAGACCCAGTACTTC. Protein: CASIQGRLAGAQETQYF.